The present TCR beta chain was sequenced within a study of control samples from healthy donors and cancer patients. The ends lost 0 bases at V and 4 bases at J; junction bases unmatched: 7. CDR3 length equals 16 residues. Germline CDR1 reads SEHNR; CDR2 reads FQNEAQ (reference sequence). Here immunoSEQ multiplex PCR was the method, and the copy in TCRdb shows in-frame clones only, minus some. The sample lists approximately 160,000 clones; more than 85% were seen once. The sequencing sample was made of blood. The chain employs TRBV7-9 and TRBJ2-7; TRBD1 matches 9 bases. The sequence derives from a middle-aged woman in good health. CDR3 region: CASSLAAGQGIYEQYF. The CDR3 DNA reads TGTGCCAGCAGCTTAGCCGCGGGACAGGGCATTTACGAGCAGTACTTC. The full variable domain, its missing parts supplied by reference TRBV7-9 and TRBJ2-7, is DTGVSQNPRHKITKRGQNVTFRCDPISEHNRLYWYRQTLGQGPEFLTYFQNEAQLEKSRLLSDRFSAERPKGSFSTLEIQRTEQGDSAMYLCASSLAAGQGIYEQYFGPGTRLTVT.